This passage covers 10 T cell receptor beta chains from one sample sequenced in a study of human T cells and chemical hapten exposure. TCRdb recomputed calls from the RACE reads with MiXCR, one row per CDR3 protein. The table shows roughly 200,000 distinct CDR3 sequences, with around 22% occurring only once. The sample's time point: patch test 1, 2 weeks after DPC sensitization. Treatment meaning: therapeutic diphenylcyclopropenone sensitization with weekly scalp DPC. The sample in question was whole blood, obtained in connection with sensitization to the hapten diphenylcyclopropenone (DPC). All receptors derive from a woman aged 45 to 65 with alopecia areata. Some clones in this sample may be carry-over from other donors' samples.

The chain has TRBV29-1 and TRBJ2-1, with TRBD2 matching over 8 bases. There are 16 residues in the CDR3. Germline V lookup: CDR1 SQVTM, CDR2 ANQGSEA. The V segment lost 1 base and the J segment 9 bases; nucleotides outside the gene matches: 14. CDR3 nucleotides: TGCAGCGTTGAAGGGGGCGGACTAGCCTTTCCCCCTGAGCAGTTCTTC. Translation: CSVEGGGLAFPPEQFF.

This sequence joins TRBV18 and TRBJ1-1, with TRBD1 matching over 9 bases. Unmatched junction bases numbered 7, after V lost 6 bases and J lost 5 bases. This CDR3 is 14 amino acids long. The V gene's germline CDR1 is KGHSH and CDR2 LQKENI. The CDR3 spells CASSPDRGGTEAFF. The CDR3 bases are TGTGCCAGCTCCCCGGACAGGGGAGGAACTGAAGCTTTCTTT.

The chain carries TRBV28 and TRBJ2-1, with 15 bases aligning to TRBD2. The CDR3 totals 16 residues. The trim removed 8 bases at V and 2 bases at J, leaving 4 bases unmatched. Germline CDR1 MDHEN, CDR2 SYDVKM. DNA for the CDR3: TGTGCCAGCGGGACTAGCGGGAGGACCACCTACAATGAGCAGTTCTTC. Its protein is CASGTSGRTTYNEQFF.

This chain joins TRBV7-9 and TRBJ2-1, with TRBD2 as a possible D gene (5 bases). V was clipped by 5 bases and J by 3 bases, with 14 bases between them. CDR1 SEHNR and CDR2 FQNEAQ come from the germline V gene (reference sequence). The CDR3 covers 15 residues. CDR3: CASSPRGSLYNEQFF. For the CDR3, the DNA is TGTGCCAGCAGCCCACGGGGTAGCCTCTACAATGAGCAGTTCTTC.

The table lists this clonotype with a few counts. The rearrangement joins TRBV15 to TRBJ1-4; D not resolved. Germline values: CDR1 LNHNV, CDR2 YYDKDF (reference sequence). This CDR3 spans 18 amino acids. V dropped 0 bases and J dropped 4 bases, with 18 bases sitting between them. The CDR3 DNA sequence: TGTGCCACCAGCAGAGATAAAAGTTTCGGCCGGATTAATGAAAAACTGTTTTTT. It is translated as CATSRDKSFGRINEKLFF.

This clonotype showed up just a few times. The genes are TRBV6-2 or TRBV6-3 and TRBJ2-1; D possibly corresponds to TRBD1 (5 bases). The germline CDR1 and CDR2 sequences are MNHEY and SVGEGT. Trimming removed 7 bases at V and 3 bases at J, with 10 bases between. The CDR3 has 13 residues. CDR3 in DNA: TGTGCCAGCACTGAAGACAGCTACAATGAGCAGTTCTTC. It is translated as CASTEDSYNEQFF.

This chain joins TRBV11-2 and TRBJ2-4; D is unresolved. Germline V gives CDR1 SGHAT, CDR2 FQNNGV. The ends were cut back, 6 bases at V and 6 bases at J, with 15 bases in the middle. The CDR3 loop spans 14 amino acids. CDR3 DNA sequence: TGTGCCAGCAGGTCGGGCCTGATCGGAAACATTCAGTACTTC. It translates to CASRSGLIGNIQYF.

The V and J genes are TRBV7-3 and TRBJ2-1, with D possibly being TRBD2 (6 bases). The CDR3 totals 16 residues. Between the trimmed V and J ends, which lost 5 bases and 3 bases, there was a span of 17 bases. From germline, CDR1 is SGHTA and CDR2 FQGTGA. CDR3 DNA sequence: TGTGCCAGCAGCCAAACAGCGGGCGATATCTACAATGAGCAGTTCTTC. It encodes CASSQTAGDIYNEQFF. Full variable domain (outside the CDR3, taken from reference TRBV7-3 and TRBJ2-1): GAGVSQTPSNKVTEKGKYVELRCDPISGHTALYWYRQSLGQGPEFLIYFQGTGAADDSGLPNDRFFAVRPEGSVSTLKIQRTERGDSAVYLCASSQTAGDIYNEQFFGPGTRLTVL.

The V call is TRBV10-2, the J call TRBJ2-1; 10 bases map to TRBD2. The CDR3 is 15 amino acids. V dropped 10 bases and J dropped 7; count of bases not matched to a gene: 13. Germline V gene lookup returns CDR1 WSHSY and CDR2 SAAADI. The DNA of the CDR3 is TGCGCCACCCACCTAGCGGGAGATCTGTCGAATGAGCAGTTCTTC. As protein: CATHLAGDLSNEQFF.

This clonotype has only a few counts. This chain uses TRBV29-1 with TRBJ2-7, with 9 bases lining up with TRBD1. After removal of 4 bases from V and 4 bases from J, the junction contained 5 bases not matched to a gene. Per the germline V gene, CDR1 is SQVTM and CDR2 is ANQGSEA. The CDR3 is made up of 13 amino acids. In nucleotides, the CDR3 is TGCAGCGTTGGGACAGGGGTCGGGTACGAGCAGTACTTC. As protein: CSVGTGVGYEQYF.